Listed below are T cell receptor beta chains from one sample, sequenced in a study of Tregs in tolerant kidney transplant recipients. Assay used: immunoSEQ multiplex PCR; TCRdb lists only in-frame clones, some missing. Among roughly 86,000 clones listed, 93% were seen once. The source was CD4+ T cells from blood (PBMCs), collected 12 months after the transplant. The receptors come from a human patient who received a combined kidney and bone marrow transplant. Some T cells here may be from the graft donor. Each CDR3 is given with its conserved first and last residue. D genes are given only for firm matches. Size tells how often a clone was seen (once, few, many) or the class of an expanded clone, and some rows leave it out.

V	size	D	J	CDR3	DNA
TRBV11-3	NA	NA	TRBJ2-1	CASSSGVNEQFF	TGTGCCAGCAGCTCCGGGGTCAATGAGCAGTTCTTC
TRBV7-9	NA	TRBD1	TRBJ1-1	CASSLNEGAPKAFF	TGTGCCAGCAGCTTAAATGAGGGGGCTCCGAAAGCTTTCTTT
TRBV4-2	NA	TRBD1	TRBJ1-2	CASSQNRGTYGYTF	TGTGCCAGCAGCCAAAACAGGGGAACCTATGGCTACACCTTC
TRBV18	NA	TRBD1	TRBJ1-3	CASSPTGFVDTIYF	TGTGCCAGCTCACCGACAGGGTTTGTTGACACCATATATTTT
TRBV7-9	NA	NA	TRBJ2-6	CASSSTVTPSGANVLTF	TGTGCCAGCAGCTCCACAGTGACCCCCTCTGGGGCCAACGTCCTGACTTTC
TRBV7-2	once	NA	TRBJ1-4	CASSPTGRNEKLFF	TGTGCCAGCAGCCCCACAGGAAGAAATGAAAAACTGTTTTTT
TRBV28	NA	NA	TRBJ2-5	CASSLPSRSQYF	TGTGCCAGCAGTTTACCCTCCCGGTCCCAGTACTTC
TRBV6-6	NA	NA	TRBJ1-5	CASSYQDPRANQPQHF	TGTGCCAGCAGTTACCAGGATCCCAGGGCCAATCAGCCCCAGCATTTT
TRBV19	NA	TRBD2	TRBJ2-3	CASSIWLAGGDTQYF	TGTGCCAGTAGTATATGGCTAGCGGGGGGAGATACGCAGTATTTT
TRBV7-3	NA	NA	TRBJ2-7	CASSLRQNYEQYF	TGTGCCAGCAGCTTACGACAGAACTACGAGCAGTACTTC
TRBV11-3	once	NA	TRBJ2-3	CASCSFSKHTQYF	TGTGCCAGCTGTAGTTTTAGTAAACATACGCAGTATTTT
TRBV6-1	NA	TRBD2	TRBJ2-4	CASSEPGLAGGVAKNIQYF	TGTGCCAGCAGTGAACCGGGACTAGCGGGAGGAGTAGCCAAAAACATTCAGTACTTC
TRBV7-9	once	NA	TRBJ2-3	CASSPRRDTQYF	TGTGCCAGCAGCCCGCGCAGGGATACGCAGTATTTT
TRBV7-2	NA	TRBD1	TRBJ1-2	CASSSRTGGSYGYTF	TGTGCCAGCAGCTCCAGGACAGGGGGAAGCTATGGCTACACCTTC
TRBV5-4	NA	TRBD2	TRBJ2-3	CASSLDAGGRPDTQYF	TGTGCCAGCAGCTTGGACGCGGGAGGGAGGCCAGATACGCAGTATTTT
TRBV6-6	once	NA	TRBJ2-3	CASNAGAADTQYF	TGTGCCAGCAACGCAGGGGCCGCAGATACGCAGTATTTT
TRBV7-3	NA	NA	TRBJ2-3	CASSRTGSDTQYF	TGTGCCAGCAGCCGCACAGGGTCAGATACGCAGTATTTT
TRBV6-1	NA	TRBD1	TRBJ1-6	CASKRRQGVDSPLHF	TGTGCCAGCAAAAGGCGACAGGGGGTTGATTCACCCCTCCACTTT
TRBV7-2	NA	NA	TRBJ2-7	CASSHDRNYEQYF	TGTGCCAGCAGTCATGACAGAAACTACGAGCAGTACTTC
TRBV11-3	NA	TRBD1	TRBJ2-7	CASSPGQGTSYEQYF	TGTGCCAGCAGCCCTGGACAGGGCACTTCCTACGAGCAGTACTTC
TRBV11-1	NA	NA	TRBJ2-4	CASSKQQGNIQYF	TGTGCCAGCAGCAAACAACAGGGAAACATTCAGTACTTC
TRBV19	once	TRBD2	TRBJ2-1	CASSLMTSGSLNEQFF	TGTGCCAGTAGCCTTATGACTAGCGGCAGCCTCAATGAGCAGTTCTTC
TRBV7-6	NA	NA	TRBJ2-5	CASSFEGTIQETQYF	TGTGCCAGCAGCTTCGAGGGGACAATCCAAGAGACCCAGTACTTC
TRBV4-1	NA	NA	TRBJ1-3	CASSQPGAGGKTGNTIYF	TGCGCCAGCAGCCAACCGGGGGCGGGGGGTAAGACTGGAAACACCATATATTTT
TRBV30	NA	NA	TRBJ1-6	CAFLRRGSYNSPLHF	TGTGCCTTTCTCCGTAGGGGATCCTATAATTCCCCCCTCCACTTT
TRBV5-5	NA	NA	TRBJ2-2	CASSFSGGNTGELFF	TGTGCCAGCAGCTTTTCTGGGGGCAACACCGGGGAGCTGTTTTTT
TRBV4-2	NA	NA	TRBJ2-1	CASSQDGGVNEQFF	TGTGCCAGCAGCCAAGATGGCGGGGTCAATGAGCAGTTCTTC
TRBV4-1	once	TRBD1	TRBJ2-5	CASSQRGTGSQETQYF	TGCGCCAGCAGCCAAAGGGGGACAGGGTCGCAAGAGACCCAGTACTTC
TRBV11-1	NA	NA	TRBJ2-7	CASSLSQGASYEQYF	TGTGCCAGCAGCTTATCCCAGGGCGCTTCGTACGAGCAGTACTTC
TRBV28	NA	NA	TRBJ2-3	CASSRRDFTDTQYF	TGTGCCAGCAGTCGCCGGGACTTCACAGATACGCAGTATTTT
TRBV27	NA	TRBD1	TRBJ1-2	CASRRTGFDGYTF	TGTGCCAGCAGACGGACAGGCTTTGATGGCTACACCTTC
TRBV5-1	once	TRBD2	TRBJ2-1	CASSLGLAGRHNEQFF	TGCGCCAGCAGCCTAGGACTAGCGGGCAGACACAATGAGCAGTTCTTC
TRBV5-4	NA	NA	TRBJ2-3	CASSLSSTDTQYF	TGTGCCAGCAGCCTATCAAGCACAGATACGCAGTATTTT
TRBV14	NA	TRBD2	TRBJ2-1	CASSQWGLAGGSWGNEQFF	TGTGCCAGCAGCCAGTGGGGACTAGCGGGAGGTTCCTGGGGCAATGAGCAGTTCTTC
TRBV30	NA	NA	TRBJ1-6	CAWSRAGRSYNSPLHF	TGTGCCTGGAGTCGGGCAGGGAGGTCCTATAATTCCCCCCTCCACTTT
TRBV9	NA	NA	TRBJ1-1	CASSSHRQYQGRDEAFF	TGTGCCAGCAGCTCCCATCGACAGTACCAGGGGAGGGATGAAGCTTTCTTT